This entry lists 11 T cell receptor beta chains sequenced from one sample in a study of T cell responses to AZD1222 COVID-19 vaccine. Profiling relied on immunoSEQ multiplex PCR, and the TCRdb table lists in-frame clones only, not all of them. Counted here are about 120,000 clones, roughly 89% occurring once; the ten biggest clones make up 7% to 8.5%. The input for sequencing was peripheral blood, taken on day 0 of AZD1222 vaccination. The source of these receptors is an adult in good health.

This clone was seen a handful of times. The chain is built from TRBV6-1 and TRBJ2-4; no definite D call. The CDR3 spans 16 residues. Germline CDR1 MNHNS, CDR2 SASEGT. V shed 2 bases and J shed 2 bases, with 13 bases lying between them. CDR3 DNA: TGTGCCAGCAGTGAATTTGTCAGACTGACCAAAAACATTCAGTACTTC. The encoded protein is CASSEFVRLTKNIQYF.

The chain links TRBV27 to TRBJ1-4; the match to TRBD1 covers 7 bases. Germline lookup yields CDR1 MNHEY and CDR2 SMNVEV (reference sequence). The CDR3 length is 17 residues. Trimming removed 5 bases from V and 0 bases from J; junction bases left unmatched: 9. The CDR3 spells CASSRQGEAATNEKLFF. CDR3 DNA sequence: TGTGCCAGCAGTAGACAGGGTGAAGCCGCAACTAATGAAAAACTGTTTTTT.

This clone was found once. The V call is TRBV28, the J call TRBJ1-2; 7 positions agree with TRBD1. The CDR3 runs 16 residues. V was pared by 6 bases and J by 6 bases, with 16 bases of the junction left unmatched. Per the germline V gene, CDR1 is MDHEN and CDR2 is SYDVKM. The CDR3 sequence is CASRGGLGERLDGYTF. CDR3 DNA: TGTGCCAGCAGAGGGGGCTTGGGGGAAAGATTGGATGGCTACACCTTC.

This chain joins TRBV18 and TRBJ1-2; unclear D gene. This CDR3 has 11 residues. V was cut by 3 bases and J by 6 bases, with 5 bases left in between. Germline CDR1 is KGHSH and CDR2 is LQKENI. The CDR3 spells CASSPDDGYTF. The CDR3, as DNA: TGTGCCAGCTCACCGGACGATGGCTACACCTTC.

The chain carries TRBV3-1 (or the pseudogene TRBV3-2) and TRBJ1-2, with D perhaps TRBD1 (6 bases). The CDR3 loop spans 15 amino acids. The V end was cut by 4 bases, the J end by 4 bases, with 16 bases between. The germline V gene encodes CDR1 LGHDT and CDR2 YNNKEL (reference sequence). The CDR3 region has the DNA TGTGCCAGCAGCCTAACCTCGCAGGGGATCTATGGCTACACCTTC. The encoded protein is CASSLTSQGIYGYTF.

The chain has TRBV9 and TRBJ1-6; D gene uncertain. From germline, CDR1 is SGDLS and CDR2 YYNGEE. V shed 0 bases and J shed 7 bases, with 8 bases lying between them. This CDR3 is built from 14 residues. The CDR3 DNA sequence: TGTGCCAGCAGCGTAGTTCCGGACAATTCACCCCTCCACTTT. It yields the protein CASSVVPDNSPLHF.

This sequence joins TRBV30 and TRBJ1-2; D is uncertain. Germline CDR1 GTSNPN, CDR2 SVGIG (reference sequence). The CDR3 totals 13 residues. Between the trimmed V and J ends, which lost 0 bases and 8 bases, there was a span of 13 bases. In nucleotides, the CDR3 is TGTGCCTGGAGTGTTTCTGGGATCCGGGGCTACACCTTC. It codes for CAWSVSGIRGYTF.

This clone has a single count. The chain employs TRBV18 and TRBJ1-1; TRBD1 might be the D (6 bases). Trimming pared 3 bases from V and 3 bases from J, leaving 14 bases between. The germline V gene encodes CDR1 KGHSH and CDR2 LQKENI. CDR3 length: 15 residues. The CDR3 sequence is CASSPRGGLDTEAFF. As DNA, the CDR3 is TGTGCCAGCTCACCGAGAGGGGGACTCGACACTGAAGCTTTCTTT.

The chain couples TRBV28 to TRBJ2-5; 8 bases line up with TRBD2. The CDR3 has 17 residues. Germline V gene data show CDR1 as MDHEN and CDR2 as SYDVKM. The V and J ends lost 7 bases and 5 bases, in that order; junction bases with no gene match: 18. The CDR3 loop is CASTMGLSGSIRETQYF. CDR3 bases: TGTGCCAGCACCATGGGGCTAAGCGGGAGTATACGGGAGACCCAGTACTTC. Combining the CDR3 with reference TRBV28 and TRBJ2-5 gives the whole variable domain DVKVTQSSRYLVKRTGEKVFLECVQDMDHENMFWYRQDPGLGLRLIYFSYDVKMKEKGDIPEGYSVSREKKERFSLILESASTNQTSMYLCASTMGLSGSIRETQYFGPGTRLLVL.

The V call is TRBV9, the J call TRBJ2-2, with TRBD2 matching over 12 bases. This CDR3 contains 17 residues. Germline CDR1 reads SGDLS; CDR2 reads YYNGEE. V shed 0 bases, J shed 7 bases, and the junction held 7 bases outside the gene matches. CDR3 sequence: CASSVGLAGVYGGELFF. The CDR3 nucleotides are TGTGCCAGCAGCGTAGGACTAGCGGGAGTTTATGGCGGGGAGCTGTTTTTT. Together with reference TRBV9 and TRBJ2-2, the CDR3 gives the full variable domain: DSGVTQTPKHLITATGQRVTLRCSPRSGDLSVYWYQQSLDQGLQFLIQYYNGEERAKGNILERFSAQQFPDLHSELNLSSLELGDSALYFCASSVGLAGVYGGELFFGEGSRLTVL.

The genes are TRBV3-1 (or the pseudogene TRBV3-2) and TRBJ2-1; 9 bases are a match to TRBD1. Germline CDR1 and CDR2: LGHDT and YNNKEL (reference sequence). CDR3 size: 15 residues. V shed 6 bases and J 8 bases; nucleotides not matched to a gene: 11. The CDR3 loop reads CASSPPGQGWDEQFF. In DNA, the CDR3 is TGTGCCAGCAGTCCACCGGGACAGGGCTGGGATGAGCAGTTCTTC.